Following are 5 T cell receptor beta chains from one sample sequenced in a study of blood T cell repertoires in COVID-19. The table came from immunoSEQ multiplex PCR; TCRdb's copy has only in-frame clones and leaves some out. The repertoire holds a few hundred thousand clones, with 88% as singletons. Sequenced: PBMCs or T cells enriched from blood (not recorded which). The receptors come from a woman between 50 and 59 years old who had recovered from COVID-19.

This clone appeared once. The V gene is TRBV2, the J gene TRBJ1-1; 7 nucleotides align to TRBD1. V shed 1 base, J shed 5 bases, and the junction held 4 bases outside the gene matches. Looked up from germline, CDR1 is SNHLY and CDR2 is FYNNEI. The CDR3 is 14 amino acids. The CDR3, as DNA: TGTGCCAGCAGTGAAGACAGGGGTTGGACTGAAGCTTTCTTT. It is translated as CASSEDRGWTEAFF.

The count of this clone is one. This rearrangement joins TRBV24-1 to TRBJ2-3; 7 positions match TRBD1. With 7 bases clipped from V and 5 bases from J, the junction kept 8 bases outside the gene matches. The CDR3 sequence is 14 residues long. The germline V gene has CDR1 KGHDR and CDR2 SFDVKD. The CDR3 DNA follows: TGTGCCACCAGCGAGGGACAGCTTAGAGATACGCAGTATTTT. Protein sequence: CATSEGQLRDTQYF.

The chain has TRBV18 and TRBJ2-1; possibly TRBD1 for D (5 bases). The germline V and J ends were trimmed by 2 bases and 0 bases, with 14 bases remaining between them. This CDR3 is built from 17 residues. The germline gives CDR1 KGHSH, CDR2 LQKENI. DNA of the CDR3: TGTGCCAGCTCACCATTTGGGGCTCTTAGCTCCTACAATGAGCAGTTCTTC. Amino acid sequence: CASSPFGALSSYNEQFF.

The chain combines TRBV7-2 with TRBJ1-1, with D maybe TRBD1 (6 bases). The germline V gene has CDR1 SGHTA and CDR2 FQGNSA. The CDR3 length is 14 residues. With 4 bases removed from V and 5 bases from J, the gap between germline ends came to 14 bases. CDR3 sequence (DNA): TGTGCCAGCAGCTCAGATCCAGGGGATACTGAAGCTTTCTTT. Translation: CASSSDPGDTEAFF. Together with reference TRBV7-2 and TRBJ1-1, the CDR3 gives the full variable domain: GAGVSQSPSNKVTEKGKDVELRCDPISGHTALYWYRQSLGQGLEFLIYFQGNSAPDKSGLPSDRFSAERTGGSVSTLTIQRTQQEDSAVYLCASSSDPGDTEAFFGQGTRLTVV.

The genes are TRBV9 and TRBJ2-1; D remains unclear. CDR1 and CDR2 from the germline V gene are SGDLS and YYNGEE. The V end lost 0 bases, the J end lost 6 bases, and 16 bases lay between the germline ends. The CDR3 has 16 residues. This CDR3 reads CASSVGADHRANEQFF. CDR3 DNA: TGTGCCAGCAGCGTAGGGGCAGACCACAGAGCCAATGAGCAGTTCTTC.